These 27 T cell receptor beta chains share one sample of origin, sequenced in a study of glioma-infiltrating T cells after dendritic cell vaccination. Profiled with immunoSEQ multiplex PCR; TCRdb holds only in-frame clones, not every one. The repertoire includes roughly 80,000 clones, around nine tenths of them detected once, and about 3.2% sits in the top ten. The material sequenced was blood, taken before dendritic cell vaccination. These receptors came from a human donor with glioblastoma.

In this sample, this clone turned up a few times. The rearrangement uses TRBV5-1 and TRBJ2-2, with 11 bases fitting TRBD2. This CDR3 comprises 16 residues. Germline CDR1 reads SGHRS; CDR2 reads YFSETQ. V was pared by 5 bases and J by 0 bases, with 3 bases of the junction left unmatched. This CDR3 reads CASSKGLAANTGELFF. DNA of the CDR3: TGCGCCAGCAGTAAGGGACTAGCGGCGAACACCGGGGAGCTGTTTTTT.

V and J are TRBV19 and TRBJ2-1, with a weak D call TRBD2 (6 bases). The ends were cut back, 6 bases at V and 8 bases at J, with 11 bases in the middle. This CDR3 contains 12 residues. Germline V gives CDR1 LNHDA, CDR2 SQIVND (reference sequence). CDR3 in DNA: TGTGCCAGTAGACGGACGGGGGATGAGCAGTTCTTC. Amino acids: CASRRTGDEQFF.

This clone has just one count. The chain joins TRBV6-5 to TRBJ1-1; 9 nucleotides line up with TRBD1. CDR1 MNHEY and CDR2 SVGAGI come from the germline V gene. Unmatched junction bases numbered 6, after V lost 5 bases and J lost 8 bases. The CDR3 loop spans 13 amino acids. CDR3 region: CASSVTGGVEAFF. The CDR3 DNA reads TGTGCCAGCAGTGTAACAGGGGGCGTAGAAGCTTTCTTT.

This chain uses TRBV5-1 with TRBJ1-2; no reliable D call. V lost 0 bases, J lost 6 bases, and 9 bases lay in between. This CDR3 region has 13 residues. CDR1 SGHRS and CDR2 YFSETQ come from the germline V gene. CDR3 in amino acids: CASSLGGQDGYTF. The CDR3 DNA follows: TGCGCCAGCAGCTTGGGAGGGCAGGATGGCTACACCTTC. Combining the CDR3 with reference TRBV5-1 and TRBJ1-2 gives the whole variable domain KAGVTQTPRYLIKTRGQQVTLSCSPISGHRSVSWYQQTPGQGLQFLFEYFSETQRNKGNFPGRFSGRQFSNSRSEMNVSTLELGDSALYLCASSLGGQDGYTFGSGTRLTVV.

The chain recombines TRBV4-1 with TRBJ2-3, with 12 bases that match TRBD2. CDR1 MGHRA and CDR2 YSYEKL come from the germline V gene. The CDR3 extends over 18 amino acids. Trimming removed 4 bases from V and 6 bases from J; junction bases left unmatched: 14. The CDR3 region is CASSLFRVLAGGRDTQYF. The CDR3 DNA follows: TGCGCCAGCAGCCTTTTCCGTGTACTAGCGGGGGGCAGGGATACGCAGTATTTT.

This clone showed up just once. CDR3 loop: CAWSVREKREGPNEQYF. DNA for the CDR3: TGTGCCTGGAGTGTACGGGAGAAGCGGGAGGGCCCCAACGAGCAGTACTTC. The V and J genes are TRBV30 and TRBJ2-7; 10 bases fit TRBD2. CDR3 length equals 17 residues. Germline V gives CDR1 GTSNPN, CDR2 SVGIG (reference sequence). The V and J ends lost 0 bases and 5 bases, in that order; junction bases with no gene match: 13.

This sequence joins TRBV30 and TRBJ1-2; no clear D gene. The germline gives CDR1 GTSNPN, CDR2 SVGIG (reference sequence). The CDR3 spans 11 residues. V was clipped by 3 bases and J by 2 bases, with 4 bases between them. CDR3 region: CAWSRNYGYTF. The CDR3 DNA sequence: TGTGCCTGGAGCAGGAACTATGGCTACACCTTC.

The V gene is TRBV7-2, the J gene TRBJ2-6; D gene uncertain. V was cut by 4 bases and J by 0 bases, with 4 bases left in between. The CDR3 totals 14 residues. Germline V gene sequence: CDR1 SGHTA, CDR2 FQGNSA. The DNA for the CDR3 is TGTGCCAGCAGCTCCCGCTCTGGGGCCAACGTCCTGACTTTC. The encoded protein is CASSSRSGANVLTF.

Only one count was recorded for this clone. V and J are TRBV9 and TRBJ2-3; TRBD2 might be the D (7 bases). Germline V gene data show CDR1 as SGDLS and CDR2 as YYNGEE. The CDR3 has 13 amino acids. V was shortened by 4 bases and J by 4 bases, with 10 bases between the two germline ends. CDR3 in amino acids: CASSRGGADTQYF. The CDR3 coding sequence is TGTGCCAGCAGCCGAGGGGGGGCAGATACGCAGTATTTT.

The chain uses TRBV7-9 and TRBJ2-7; perhaps TRBD2 as D (5 bases). The CDR3 runs to 11 residues. Germline CDR1 and CDR2: SEHNR and FQNEAQ (reference sequence). Trimming stripped 8 bases from V and 6 bases from J, with 11 bases between. The CDR3 sequence is CASGREREQYF. CDR3 coding DNA: TGTGCCAGCGGGAGAGAGCGCGAGCAGTACTTC.

The chain uses TRBV11-3 and TRBJ2-5; 11 bases match TRBD2. The CDR3 loop spans 17 amino acids. V shed 1 base and J 2 bases; nucleotides not matched to a gene: 6. Germline lookup yields CDR1 SGHNT and CDR2 YENEEA. CDR3 DNA sequence: TGTGCCAGCAGCTTAGCAGGTAGACTAGCGGGACAAGAGACCCAGTACTTC. It is translated as CASSLAGRLAGQETQYF.

The rearrangement uses TRBV5-5 and TRBJ1-2; a weak D match, TRBD1 (6 bases). Trimming pared 0 bases from V and 1 base from J, leaving 16 bases between. CDR1 SGHKS and CDR2 YYEKEE come from the germline V gene (reference sequence). The length of the CDR3 is 17 residues. The CDR3 here is CASSLAETGLINYGYTF. The DNA of the CDR3 is TGTGCCAGCAGCTTGGCCGAAACAGGGCTTATTAACTATGGCTACACCTTC.

The CDR3 loop is CASSVATAVVETQYF. The CDR3 nucleotides are TGTGCCAGCAGCGTAGCTACGGCGGTAGTTGAGACCCAGTACTTC. V usage is TRBV9 and J usage is TRBJ2-5; D not resolved. This CDR3 is built from 15 residues. In germline, CDR1 is SGDLS, CDR2 YYNGEE. V was shortened by 0 bases and J by 5 bases, with 14 bases between the two germline ends.

The V call is TRBV6-8, the J call TRBJ2-3, with 8 bases identical to TRBD2. The CDR3 totals 16 residues. Looked up from germline, CDR1 is MNHGY and CDR2 is SAAAGT. Trimming at V came to 7 bases and at J to 0 bases, leaving 9 bases not matched to a gene. CDR3 sequence: CASTLQASGSTDTQYF. CDR3 in DNA: TGTGCCAGCACCCTACAGGCTAGCGGGAGCACAGATACGCAGTATTTT.

The rearrangement uses TRBV5-1 and TRBJ1-2; unclear D gene. Germline-derived CDR1 and CDR2 are SGHRS and YFSETQ. V was cut by 0 bases and J by 8 bases, with 11 bases left in between. The CDR3 runs to 13 residues. CDR3 amino acids: CASSLGPMGGYTF. The CDR3, as DNA: TGCGCCAGCAGCTTGGGGCCCATGGGCGGCTACACCTTC.

The chain employs TRBV7-9 and TRBJ2-7; perhaps TRBD2 as D (6 bases). V was shortened by 3 bases and J by 7 bases, with 10 bases between the two germline ends. From germline, CDR1 is SEHNR and CDR2 FQNEAQ (reference sequence). This CDR3 is built from 12 residues. CDR3 residues: CASSFTGGEQYF. For the CDR3, the DNA is TGTGCCAGCAGCTTCACAGGAGGGGAGCAGTACTTC.

This clone is labeled as medium-sized (0.01 to 0.1%). The genes are TRBV5-6 and TRBJ1-2; D unresolved. The CDR3 has 13 amino acids. Looked up from germline, CDR1 is SGHDT and CDR2 is YYEEEE. V dropped 1 base and J dropped 2 bases, with 6 bases sitting between them. DNA for the CDR3: TGTGCCAGCAGCTTGAACACGAACTATGGCTACACCTTC. Its translation: CASSLNTNYGYTF. Complete variable domain (other parts from reference TRBV5-6 and TRBJ1-2): DAGVTQSPTHLIKTRGQQVTLRCSPKSGHDTVSWYQQALGQGPQFIFQYYEEEERQRGNFPDRFSGHQFPNYSSELNVNALLLGDSALYLCASSLNTNYGYTFGSGTRLTVV.

The V and J genes are TRBV9 and TRBJ2-7; a possible D gene is TRBD2 (7 bases). The CDR3 covers 14 residues. From germline, CDR1 is SGDLS and CDR2 YYNGEE. Trimming took off 5 bases at V and 6 bases at J, with 18 bases between the two ends. CDR3: CASRRGGEAGEQYF. The CDR3 coding sequence is TGTGCCAGCAGGAGGGGGGGAGAAGCCGGCGAGCAGTACTTC.

In regard to this clone: This CDR3 is also generated by other DNA sequences in the sample. The chain has TRBV18 and TRBJ2-7, with 8 nucleotides matching TRBD2. CDR3 size: 12 residues. Trimming cost V 6 bases and J 4 bases; bases outside gene matches: 2. Germline values: CDR1 KGHSH, CDR2 LQKENI. The CDR3 here is CASSPGGYEQYF. In DNA, the CDR3 is TGTGCCAGCTCCCCGGGGGGGTACGAGCAGTACTTC.

The J gene is TRBJ2-3, the V gene TRBV9, with D possibly matching TRBD1 (5 bases). Germline V lookup: CDR1 SGDLS, CDR2 YYNGEE. Trimming took 1 base from V and 5 from J, leaving 17 bases between them. This CDR3 region has 16 residues. The CDR3 DNA is TGTGCCAGCAGCGTAAATAGGCAGGGTGATAAAGATACGCAGTATTTT. It yields the protein CASSVNRQGDKDTQYF.

V gene TRBV10-3 combines with J gene TRBJ2-1; 11 bases agree with TRBD1. V was pared by 6 bases and J by 7 bases, with 8 bases of the junction left unmatched. Germline V lookup: CDR1 ENHRY, CDR2 SYGVKD. The CDR3 extends over 15 amino acids. CDR3 sequence reads: CAIRAWDRGKNEQFF. The CDR3 nucleotides are TGTGCCATCAGGGCCTGGGACAGGGGGAAGAATGAGCAGTTCTTC.

The chain employs TRBV28 and TRBJ1-2; D unclear. CDR3 length: 13 residues. Per germline, CDR1 MDHEN and CDR2 SYDVKM. Trimming pared 4 bases from V and 8 bases from J, leaving 14 bases between. CDR3 in amino acids: CASSSRGLEGYTF. In nucleotides, the CDR3 is TGTGCCAGCAGTTCACGAGGGTTGGAAGGCTACACCTTC.

The chain employs TRBV27 and TRBJ2-7; the match to TRBD2 covers 13 bases. The CDR3 spans 16 residues. V gave up 0 bases and J gave up 4 bases; unmatched junction bases: 3. Germline CDR1 is MNHEY and CDR2 is SMNVEV (reference sequence). The CDR3, as DNA: TGTGCCAGCAGTTTATCCGGGACTAGCGGGATGTACGAGCAGTACTTC. Protein sequence: CASSLSGTSGMYEQYF.

The V and J genes are TRBV6-1 and TRBJ2-1; no definite D call. With 7 bases removed from V and 8 bases from J, the gap between germline ends came to 9 bases. Germline values: CDR1 MNHNS, CDR2 SASEGT. The CDR3 has 11 residues. The chain's CDR3 is CASTKRDEQFF. The CDR3 region has the DNA TGTGCCAGCACAAAGCGAGATGAGCAGTTCTTC.

With respect to this clone: The CDR3 carries no conserved terminal phenylalanine or tryptophan, so it likely arises from a read error. The DNA is omitted, as the CDR3 cannot be located on it reliably, and the CDR3 follows TCRdb's listing. The CDR3 sequence: CASSPGEGVRRL. The chain couples TRBV6-6 to TRBJ2-7; TRBD2 is taken as the D call from the table, unchecked against the DNA. The CDR3 is 12 amino acids in total, end residues counted. Per the germline V gene, CDR1 is MNHNY and CDR2 is SVGAGI (reference sequence).

A single count supports this clone. This rearrangement joins TRBV6-5 to TRBJ2-5, with TRBD1 matching 9 bases. Germline-derived CDR1 and CDR2 are MNHEY and SVGAGI. The CDR3 length is 13 residues. The V and J ends lost 6 bases and 5 bases, in that order; junction bases with no gene match: 4. The CDR3 sequence: CASRKQGAETQYF. The DNA for the CDR3 is TGTGCCAGCAGGAAACAGGGGGCTGAGACCCAGTACTTC.

The chain has TRBV29-1 and TRBJ1-2; a possible D gene is TRBD1 (6 bases). V lost 1 base, J lost 4 bases, and 10 bases lay in between. Germline V gene lookup returns CDR1 SQVTM and CDR2 ANQGSEA. This CDR3 is built from 13 residues. CDR3 DNA sequence: TGCAGCGTTGAAGGGGGCAGGGGCTATGGCTACACCTTC. Translation gives CSVEGGRGYGYTF.